This TCR beta chain was identified during a study of CD8 T cells in ankylosing spondylitis. TCRdb fed the 5' RACE reads into MiXCR, producing one record per CDR3 protein. Here the sample spans some 220,000 distinct CDR3 sequences, over 9.5% being singletons. V lost 3 bases and J 2 bases, leaving 5 bases between the germline ends. The CDR3 is 13 amino acids. Per the germline V gene, CDR1 is MDHEN and CDR2 is SYDVKM. This clonotype appeared many times. This may stem from a read error, because a much larger clone lies one nucleotide away. The sequence was collected from a male donor with ankylosing spondylitis or in good health (not recorded which). The chain couples TRBV28 to TRBJ1-5; D ambiguous. The source material was blood, either unsorted or a sorted T cell fraction (not recorded which). The CDR3 spells CASSFWGNQPQHF. In DNA, the CDR3 is TGTGCCAGCAGTTTCTGGGGCAATCAGCCCCAGCATTTT.